This T cell receptor (beta chain) was captured by sequencing in a study of PD-L1 blockade in urothelial cancer. About the study: Prior chemotherapy regimens per patient numbered 0 to 3.

Repertoires were generated with immunoSEQ multiplex PCR, while TCRdb's copy carries only in-frame clones and drops some. Found here are around 86,000 clones, about 82% of them singletons; the top ten hold approximately 6.7%. The time point here: pretreatment peripheral blood. J was trimmed by 4 bases and V by 0 bases; bases with no gene match: 12. The germline CDR1 and CDR2 sequences are PRHDT and FYEKMQ (reference sequence). The CDR3 sequence is 18 residues long. Study-wide results and caveats: Tumor-associated clones in blood expanded more at 3 weeks in durable-benefit patients.

A note on this clone: Its specificity is unknown.

The sequence was collected from a man aged 40-49 years with urothelial cancer. J is TRBJ1-1 and V is TRBV13; 9 positions match TRBD1. The sample here was PBMCs, taken around atezolizumab (anti-PD-L1) treatment. CDR3 in DNA: TGTGCCAGCAGCTTAGGCCTGTCCGGGACAGGGAGGGGCACTGAAGCTTTCTTT. As protein: CASSLGLSGTGRGTEAFF.